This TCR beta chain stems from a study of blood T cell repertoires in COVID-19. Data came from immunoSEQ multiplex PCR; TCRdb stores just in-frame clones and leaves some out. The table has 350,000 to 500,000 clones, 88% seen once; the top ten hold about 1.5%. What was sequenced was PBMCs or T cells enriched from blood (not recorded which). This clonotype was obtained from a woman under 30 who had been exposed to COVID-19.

The CDR3 protein is CASSSRVRGTQYF. CDR3 in DNA: TGTGCCAGCAGTTCCAGGGTGCGGGGTACGCAGTATTTT. This chain connects TRBV27 to TRBJ2-3, with D tentatively TRBD2 (6 bases). Germline assignment: CDR1 MNHEY and CDR2 SMNVEV (reference sequence). This CDR3 spans 13 amino acids. V was cut by 4 bases and J by 8 bases, with 13 bases left in between.